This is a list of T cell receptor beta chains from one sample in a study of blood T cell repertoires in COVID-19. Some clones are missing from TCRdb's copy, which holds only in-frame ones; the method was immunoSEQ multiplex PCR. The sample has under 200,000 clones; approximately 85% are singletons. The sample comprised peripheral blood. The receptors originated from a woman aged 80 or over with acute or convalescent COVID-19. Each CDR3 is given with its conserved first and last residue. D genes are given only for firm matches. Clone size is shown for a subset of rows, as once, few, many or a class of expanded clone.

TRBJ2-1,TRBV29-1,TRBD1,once,CSVEGTRGYEQFF,TGCAGCGTTGAAGGGACCAGGGGGTATGAGCAGTTCTTC
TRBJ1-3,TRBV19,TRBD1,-,CASSITGQRYSGNTIYF,TGTGCCAGTAGTATTACGGGACAGCGGTACTCTGGAAACACCATATATTTT
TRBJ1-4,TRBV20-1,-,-,CSASSGAPNEKLFF,TGCAGTGCTAGTTCTGGGGCCCCTAATGAAAAACTGTTTTTT
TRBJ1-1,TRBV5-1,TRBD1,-,CASSLGGQGGTEAFF,TGCGCCAGCAGCTTGGGAGGACAGGGTGGCACTGAAGCTTTCTTT
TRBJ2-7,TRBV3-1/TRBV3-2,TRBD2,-,CASSQDTSGAYEQYF,TGTGCCAGCAGCCAAGATACTAGCGGAGCCTACGAGCAGTACTTC
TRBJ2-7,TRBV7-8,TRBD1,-,CASSSQAGQDYEQYF,TGTGCCAGCAGCTCACAGGCGGGACAGGACTACGAGCAGTACTTC
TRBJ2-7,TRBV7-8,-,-,CASSRTGVSYEQYF,TGTGCCAGCAGCCGGACGGGGGTCTCCTACGAGCAGTACTTC
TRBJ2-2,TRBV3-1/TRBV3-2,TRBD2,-,CASSQDTVAGPTGELFF,TGTGCCAGCAGCCAAGATACGGTAGCGGGGCCCACCGGGGAGCTGTTTTTT
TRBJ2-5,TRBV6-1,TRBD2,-,CASSERIAGGPLWETQYF,TGTGCCAGCAGTGAACGGATAGCGGGGGGGCCTTTGTGGGAGACCCAGTACTTC
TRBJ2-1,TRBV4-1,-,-,CASSGRTVTSSYNEQFF,TGCGCCAGCAGCGGGCGGACTGTTACCTCGTCCTACAATGAGCAGTTCTTC
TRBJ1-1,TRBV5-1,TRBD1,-,CASSPDRRNTEAFF,TGCGCCAGCAGCCCGGACAGGCGGAACACTGAAGCTTTCTTT
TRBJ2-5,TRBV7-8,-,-,CASSLSAGGETQYF,TGTGCCAGCAGCTTAAGTGCCGGGGGAGAGACCCAGTACTTC
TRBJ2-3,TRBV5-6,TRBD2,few,CASSLVRPSGGSTDTQYF,TGTGCCAGCAGCTTGGTCCGGCCAAGCGGGGGTAGCACAGATACGCAGTATTTT
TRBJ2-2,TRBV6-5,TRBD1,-,CASIRQGYTGELFF,TGTGCCAGCATCAGACAGGGATACACCGGGGAGCTGTTTTTT
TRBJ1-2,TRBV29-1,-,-,CSVESTWYGYTF,TGCAGCGTTGAAAGCACTTGGTATGGCTACACCTTC
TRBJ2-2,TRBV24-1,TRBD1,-,CATSEPQGAGELFF,TGTGCCACCAGTGAGCCACAGGGGGCCGGGGAGCTGTTTTTT
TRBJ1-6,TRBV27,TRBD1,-,CASSSGQGNSPLHF,TGTGCCAGCAGTTCGGGACAGGGGAATTCACCCCTCCACTTT
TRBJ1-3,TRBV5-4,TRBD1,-,CASSWTGGNTIYF,TGTGCCAGCAGCTGGACAGGGGGAAACACCATATATTTT
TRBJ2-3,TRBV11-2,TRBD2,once,CTSSLVSLAGGITDTQYF,TGTACCAGCAGCTTAGTGTCCCTAGCGGGGGGGATTACAGATACGCAGTATTTT
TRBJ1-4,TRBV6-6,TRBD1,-,CASSSRDRGNEKLFF,TGTGCCAGCAGCTCCCGTGACAGGGGGAATGAAAAACTGTTTTTT
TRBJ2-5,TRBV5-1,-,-,CASTLKETQYF,TGCGCCAGCACACTAAAAGAGACCCAGTACTTC
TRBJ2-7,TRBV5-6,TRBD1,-,CASSGGTGYYEQYF,TGTGCCAGCAGCGGGGGGACAGGGTATTACGAGCAGTACTTC
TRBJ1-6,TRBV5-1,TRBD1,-,CASSLGGQGNSPLHF,TGCGCCAGCAGCTTAGGGGGACAGGGAAATTCACCCCTCCACTTT
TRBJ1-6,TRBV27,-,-,CASSLLSVGTGNSPLHF,TGTGCCAGCAGTTTACTTAGTGTGGGGACTGGTAATTCACCCCTCCACTTT
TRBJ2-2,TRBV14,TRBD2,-,CASSPRLAGVTGELFF,TGTGCCAGCAGCCCCCGACTAGCGGGAGTCACCGGGGAGCTGTTTTTT
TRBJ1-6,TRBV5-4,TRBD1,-,CASSLDGTGASPLHF,TGTGCCAGCAGCTTGGATGGGACAGGTGCTTCACCCCTCCACTTT
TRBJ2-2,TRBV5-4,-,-,CASSLVYGGTITGELFF,TGTGCCAGCAGCTTGGTTTATGGCGGGACGATTACCGGGGAGCTGTTTTTT
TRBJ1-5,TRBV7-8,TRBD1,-,CASSSGTGTWPQHF,TGTGCCAGCAGCTCCGGGACAGGGACGTGGCCCCAGCATTTT
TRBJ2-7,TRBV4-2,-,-,CASSQAPGYEQYF,TGTGCCAGCAGCCAAGCCCCGGGTTACGAGCAGTACTTC
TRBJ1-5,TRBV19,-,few,CASSSGAGVNQPQHF,TGTGCCAGTAGTAGTGGGGCAGGGGTCAACCAGCCCCAGCATTTT
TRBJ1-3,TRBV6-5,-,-,CASSYGGDSGNTIYF,TGTGCCAGCAGTTACGGCGGGGACTCTGGAAACACCATATATTTT
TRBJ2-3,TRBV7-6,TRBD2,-,CASSSSSGSGDTQYF,TGTGCCAGCAGCTCCAGTAGCGGGTCGGGAGATACGCAGTATTTT
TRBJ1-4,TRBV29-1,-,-,CSVQATPNEKLFF,TGCAGCGTACAGGCGACCCCTAATGAAAAACTGTTTTTT
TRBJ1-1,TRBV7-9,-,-,CASARERHRNTEAFF,TGTGCCAGCGCACGGGAGCGGCACAGAAACACTGAAGCTTTCTTT
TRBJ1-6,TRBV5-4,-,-,CASSLANPGRNSPLHF,TGTGCCAGCAGCTTGGCTAATCCAGGGAGGAATTCACCCCTCCACTTT
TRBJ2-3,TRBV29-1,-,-,CSVDSTDTQYF,TGCAGCGTTGATAGTACAGATACGCAGTATTTT
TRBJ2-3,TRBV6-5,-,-,CASSYSDTQYF,TGTGCCAGCAGTTATAGCGATACGCAGTATTTT
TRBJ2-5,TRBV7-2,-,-,CASSLPTSRETQYF,TGTGCCAGCAGCTTACCGACTAGTCGGGAGACCCAGTACTTC
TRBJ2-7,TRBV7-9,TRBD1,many,CASSSWTGNLDEQYF,TGTGCCAGCAGCTCATGGACAGGGAATCTCGACGAGCAGTACTTC
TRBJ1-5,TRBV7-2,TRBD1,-,CASSLAFGPGGQPQHF,TGTGCCAGCAGCTTAGCGTTCGGTCCAGGGGGGCAGCCCCAGCATTTT
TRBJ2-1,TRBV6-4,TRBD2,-,CASRGASGGKQFF,TGTGCCAGCAGGGGTGCTAGCGGGGGGAAGCAGTTCTTC
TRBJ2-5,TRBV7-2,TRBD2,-,CASRARGSGVLRETQYF,TGTGCCAGCAGAGCTCGGGGTAGCGGGGTACTTCGAGAGACCCAGTACTTC
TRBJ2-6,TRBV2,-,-,CASSEALSSGANVLTF,TGTGCCAGCAGTGAAGCGCTTAGCTCTGGGGCCAACGTCCTGACTTTC
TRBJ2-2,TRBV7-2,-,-,CASSLVGGLGIGELFF,TGTGCCAGCAGCTTAGTGGGGGGACTGGGAATCGGGGAGCTGTTTTTT
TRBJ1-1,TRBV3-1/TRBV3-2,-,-,CASRLEGGTEAFF,TGTGCCAGCAGGCTCGAGGGGGGGACTGAAGCTTTCTTT
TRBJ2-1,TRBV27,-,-,CASSVDRRMNNEQFF,TGTGCCAGCAGTGTTGACAGGCGGATGAACAATGAGCAGTTCTTC
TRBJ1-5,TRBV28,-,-,CASSFGGGAYRQPQHF,TGTGCCAGCAGTTTCGGGGGTGGGGCTTATCGGCAGCCCCAGCATTTT
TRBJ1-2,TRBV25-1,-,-,CASSIPAGGGYTF,TGTGCCAGCAGTATTCCCGCCGGGGGTGGCTACACCTTC
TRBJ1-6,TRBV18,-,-,CASSPGGVDNSPLHF,TGTGCCAGCTCACCAGGCGGGGTCGACAATTCACCCCTCCACTTT
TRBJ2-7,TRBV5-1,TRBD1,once,CASSSAEGSGQGIPYEQYF,TGCGCCAGCAGCTCGGCAGAGGGGTCTGGACAGGGCATCCCCTACGAGCAGTACTTC
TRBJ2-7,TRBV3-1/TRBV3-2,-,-,CASSQLAYEQYF,TGTGCCAGCAGCCAACTCGCCTACGAGCAGTACTTC
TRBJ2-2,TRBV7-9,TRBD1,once,CASSGTGRPSGELFF,TGTGCCAGCAGCGGGACAGGGAGGCCGAGCGGGGAGCTGTTTTTT
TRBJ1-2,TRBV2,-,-,CARAWDIYGYTF,TGTGCCAGGGCTTGGGACATCTATGGCTACACCTTC
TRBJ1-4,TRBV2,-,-,CASSQRVEKLFF,TGTGCCAGCAGCCAGCGGGTTGAAAAACTGTTTTTT